This T cell receptor (beta chain) was captured in a study of cytomegalovirus exposure and HLA in healthy donors. On the study more broadly: Prior work identified some 120 million unique TCR beta sequences in roughly 190 million T cells. Study-level points and caveats: According to a later analysis, donors in an Asian-associated ancestry cluster reportedly had fewer N-insertions than the roughly 660-donor mean. Association of roughly 18,000 TCR beta sequences with HLA alleles was found at 0.05 false discovery rate in a later analysis. In vitro experiments confirmed that three CMV-associated chains were specific for CMV antigens.

Primers for the PCR totalled 60 Vbeta and 13 Jbeta. Profiling relied on immunoSEQ multiplex PCR, and the TCRdb table lists in-frame clones only, not all of them. The table shows 95,000 to 150,000 clones, with 65% to 75% occurring only once. For this clone: What it binds is not known.

The CDR3 is 16 residues long. V dropped 0 bases and J dropped 4; count of bases not matched to a gene: 2. CDR1 is SGHRS and CDR2 is YFSETQ in the germline V gene. The V and J genes are TRBV5-1 and TRBJ2-2; the match to TRBD1 covers 11 bases. The TCR was taken from a woman between 45 and 65 years old in good health and CMV-seropositive. Sequencing was carried out using PBMCs. CDR3 sequence reads: CASSLEGQGVTGELFF. The CDR3, as DNA: TGCGCCAGCAGCTTGGAGGGACAGGGGGTCACCGGGGAGCTGTTTTTT.